This is a list of T cell receptor beta chains from one sample in a study of T cells after yellow fever vaccination. TCRdb used MiXCR to reprocess the 5' RACE reads, holding one entry per CDR3 protein. The table records 200,000 to 300,000 distinct CDR3 sequences, 6% to 7.5% of them present only once. Specimen: CD4+ T cells sorted from PBMCs, collected 15 days after the yellow fever booster vaccination. The receptor set was obtained from a man aged 30-40 years who received the YFV17D yellow fever vaccine. Each CDR3 is given with its conserved first and last residue. Fields, in order: D gene, J gene, V gene, clone size, CDR3 protein, CDR3 DNA. The D gene is left open where the match is weak. Part of the rows lack a size; the others show once, few, many or a class for expanded clones.

D: TRBD1; J: TRBJ2-3; V: TRBV3-1; size: -; CDR3: CASSVTDRGDTQYF; DNA: TGTGCCAGCAGCGTTACGGACAGGGGCGATACGCAGTATTTT
D: TRBD1; J: TRBJ1-1; V: TRBV5-1; size: many; CDR3: CASSLSSGTVLTEAFF; DNA: TGCGCCAGCAGCTTGTCGAGCGGGACAGTCTTGACTGAAGCTTTCTTT
D: -; J: TRBJ1-1; V: TRBV7-2; size: -; CDR3: CASSLLGHRNTEAFF; DNA: TGTGCCAGCAGCTTACTGGGACACAGGAACACTGAAGCTTTCTTT
D: -; J: TRBJ2-7; V: TRBV25-1; size: few; CDR3: CASASSAGMYEQYF; DNA: TGTGCCAGCGCTTCCTCGGCGGGAATGTATGAGCAGTACTTC
D: TRBD2; J: TRBJ2-1; V: TRBV7-6; size: many; CDR3: CASSLDPGLAGEQFF; DNA: TGTGCCAGCAGCTTAGATCCGGGACTAGCTGGGGAGCAGTTCTTC
D: TRBD2; J: TRBJ2-2; V: TRBV9; size: many; CDR3: CASSTTSGNHGELFF; DNA: TGTGCCAGCAGCACGACTAGCGGGAATCACGGGGAGCTGTTTTTT
D: TRBD1; J: TRBJ2-1; V: TRBV7-8; size: few; CDR3: CASSLDGQGEQFF; DNA: TGTGCCAGCAGCTTAGACGGACAGGGAGAGCAGTTCTTC
D: TRBD1; J: TRBJ2-1; V: TRBV5-1; size: -; CDR3: CASSTGQAAPFF; DNA: TGCGCCAGCAGCACGGGACAGGCCGCGCCGTTCTTC
D: TRBD2; J: TRBJ2-7; V: TRBV7-8; size: many; CDR3: CASSFFLAGGSEQYF; DNA: TGTGCCAGCAGCTTCTTTTTAGCGGGAGGATCCGAGCAGTACTTC
D: -; J: TRBJ2-7; V: TRBV5-6; size: -; CDR3: CASSQPRGPLAEQYF; DNA: TGTGCCAGCAGCCAACCCAGGGGCCCTCTGGCCGAGCAGTACTTC
D: TRBD2; J: TRBJ2-1; V: TRBV10-1; size: many; CDR3: CARRTSGRVAYNEQFF; DNA: TGCGCCAGACGAACTAGCGGGAGGGTGGCCTACAATGAGCAGTTCTTC